This entry describes one T cell receptor (beta chain). The antigen it recognizes is unknown. The input lacks base qualities; no much larger clone sits a single base away. After removal of 1 base from V and 1 base from J, the junction retains 4 bases not matched to a gene. Taken from the germline V gene, the CDR1 and CDR2 loops are SGHAT and FQNNGV. Spanning cysteine to phenylalanine, the CDR3 consists of 15 amino acids. CDR3 DNA is the only sequence kept; it has 45 bases, read in frame from the first base. The source of the sample is a study of blood T cell repertoires in COVID-19 (dated by TCRdb to the early 2020s). For the study in its entirety: The collaborator samples originated in the United States, Italy and Spain and spanned the acute and convalescent phases of COVID-19. The prospective study material was composed of cDNA or gDNA derived from T cells, B-cell-depleted T cells, or PBMCs. The repertoires were made available in a free public database intended to serve as a resource for research on the immune response to SARS-CoV-2. Samples were obtained from the ongoing ImmuneRACE study (first 160 participants) and from 1,254 subjects provided by 6 global collaborators. A de-identified subject ID, COVID-19 status, age in years and sex were almost always included in the sample metadata. Where HLA class I and class II types were available, the types were taken from metadata supplied by the sample provider, not from assay-based typing. The dataset comprised deeply sampled blood TCRbeta repertoires from subjects exposed to, actively infected with, or recovered from COVID-19.

TCRbeta CDR3 regions were amplified from genomic DNA by means of the immunoSEQ Assay, a bias-controlled multiplex PCR. The authors' analysis ran thus. The number of nucleated cells in each sample was estimated from the amplification of reference gene primers within the assay. To quantify the absolute abundance of each unique TCRbeta CDR3 rearrangement, sequence reads were collapsed and filtered. Productive Simpson clonality was computed per sample as the square root of Simpson's diversity index over productive rearrangements. TCRdb took over this immuneACCESS table, retaining in-frame rearrangements with V and J assigned. Such tables are incomplete; in checked studies, under half of the missing clones stem from an unresolved V gene, and the remainder is unexplained. D and trimming come from the DNA, and the V and J calls and clone size come from that table. The sample table lists 200,000 to 250,000 clones, 70% to 90% of them with a count of one. The top ten constitute around 2.5% of the sample.

General study outcomes and caveats: How much clinical and demographic metadata was included differed by source and by participant, and the metadata was provided uncurated.

One collaborating source in Seattle enrolled patients during active infection and followed them longitudinally through the course of disease. Each collaborating institution followed its own protocols to collect whole blood in K2EDTA tubes. For TCRbeta analysis, collaborator samples were shipped as frozen whole blood, as isolated PBMCs, or as DNA extracted from either sample type. The sequence is built from TRBV11-2 and TRBJ2-7; TRBD2 lines up with 7 middle nucleotides. The source is a woman in her sixties or seventies with COVID-19, enrolled during active disease. The material sequenced was peripheral blood. Here is the DNA: TGTGCCAGCAGCTTAGCCTACGGGGGGTCCTACGAGCAGTACTTC. The encoded protein is CASSLAYGGSYEQYF.